This TCR beta chain was identified in a study of beta chain features in type 1 diabetes (dated by TCRdb to the late 2010s). With regard to the full study: Mean age, gender distribution, total cell number and subset yield were not different between patients and healthy donors. A total of 90 million to 120 million sorted cells were examined across all samples, and a strong correlation was observed between cell number per subset and RNA yield. In the study, recently diagnosed type 1 diabetes patients and matched healthy donors were compared on the TCRB repertoires of their sorted circulating CD4+ T cell subsets. Regulatory and stem cell-like memory subsets were isolated from only 8 patients and roughly eight healthy donors, whereas naive and central memory subsets came from all 30 or so donors. Study-wide findings and limitations: Because the HLA sub-analyses included only small numbers of individuals, any influence of HLA type on TCRB rearrangement was left unresolved. Naive, central memory and regulatory TCRB repertoires appeared to be more alike among patients than among healthy donors. A moderate but significant shortening of TCRB CDR3 length was observed in type 1 diabetes patients in all four CD4+ subsets. Because cDNA was sequenced instead of genomic DNA, highly expressing activated cells could be over-represented, though the groups showed no difference in activation or CD3 levels. Shorter templates might have been favored by PCR, but patient and control samples were amplified and corrected together, so both groups would have been affected equally by any skew. Patients with type 1 diabetes made fewer insertions and deleted more nucleotides at VDJ recombination sites, implying thymic rearrangement abnormalities.

As regards this clone: Its antigen specificity is not known. Base qualities are missing; no much larger clone stands one base away.

From its cysteine to its phenylalanine, the CDR3 spans 15 amino acids. The retained sequence is limited to the CDR3, 45 bases, with the frame set at the first base. Looking up the germline V gene (reference sequence) yields CDR1 SEHNR and CDR2 FQNEAQ. Germline trimming amounts to 3 bases on V and 3 bases on J, with 5 as the count of junction bases outside the gene matches. Each donor gave one peripheral blood draw, about 110 mL on average, collected into heparinised tubes. A BD FACSAria II and a panel including CD45RO, CCR7, CD25, CD127, CD95 and CD27 were used to sort naive, central memory, regulatory and stem cell-like memory CD4+ T cells. Purity was above 95% for every sorted population. Right away, PBMCs were isolated by Lymphoprep density gradient centrifugation and were stained directly, with no culture step. So that batch effects would be minimized, each experiment stained and sorted samples in pairs, pairing one healthy donor with one patient.

All of the isolated RNA was reverse transcribed with the High Capacity cDNA Reverse Transcription Kit, so expressed TCRB transcripts were sequenced. Deep immunoSEQ sequencing was performed on naive, central memory and regulatory T cell samples, with an average of about 3.6 million total reads per sample. After sorted cells were lysed in RLT buffer, RNA was extracted with DNase-treated RNeasy Micro or Mini kits, with the choice depending on cell number. Each cell subset was processed on its own to prevent cross-contamination, while patient and healthy donor samples were processed together. The immunoSEQ multiplex PCR was used to amplify TCRB sequences from cDNA, generating 87-bp fragments that spanned the CDR3 region. The amplicons were sequenced using the Illumina HiSeq platform. On the authors' methods: Synthetic template baselines were used to correct PCR bias computationally, reads within Hamming distance 2 were collapsed together, and singletons that could not be merged were discarded. Reads were aligned against IMGT so that V, D and J genes, CDR3 length and insertions or deletions at six rearrangement sites could be assigned. Within each subset, clonotype counts were normalized to the number of sorted cells before true diversity and Gini coefficients were calculated with the tcR R package. The overlap coefficient, calculated on TCRB nucleotide sequences, was used to measure repertoire sharing. Out-of-frame TCRB sequences from naive cells were analyzed to stand in for the pre-selection repertoire. Entries here come from immuneACCESS through TCRdb and include only in-frame sequences with V and J called. Some clones fail to appear in such tables; in the studies checked, an unresolved V gene covers under half of the shortfall, and the cause of the remainder is unknown. That table furnishes V, J and clone size, whereas the DNA furnished D and trimming. In all, the sample holds about 360,000 clones, and roughly 13% of those were seen once. The ten largest clonotypes hold roughly 0.0097% of the sample.

What was sequenced was naive CD4+ T cells from blood. In light of the paper, this sample's cell subset or site label describes: true naive CD4+ T cells. The rearranged segments are TRBV7-9 and TRBJ2-1, and TRBD2 matches 7 of the central bases. The receptor's source is a woman under 30 with type 1 diabetes. Here the CDR3 is given as CASSFERGVYNEQFF. The nucleotides read TGTGCCAGCAGCTTCGAGCGGGGAGTCTACAATGAGCAGTTCTTC.